These 6 T cell receptor beta chains came from one sample sequenced in a study of tumour-infiltrating T cells in Burkitt lymphoma. The data were produced by immunoSEQ multiplex PCR, yet TCRdb's version contains in-frame clones alone and is incomplete. The profile shows thousands of clones, 60% to 75% of them singletons. Sequencing input: tumor tissue. These receptors originate from a human donor with diffuse large B-cell lymphoma.

The chain links TRBV5-5 to TRBJ1-1, with D unclear. This CDR3 has 14 amino acids. Germline V gene lookup returns CDR1 SGHKS and CDR2 YYEKEE (reference sequence). V was cut by 0 bases and J by 0 bases, with 6 bases left in between. The CDR3: CASSLDVLNTEAFF. The CDR3 coding sequence is TGTGCCAGCAGCTTGGACGTCTTGAACACTGAAGCTTTCTTT.

This chain uses TRBV20-1 with TRBJ1-4; D unclear. The V gene lost 7 bases and the J gene lost 10 bases, with 10 bases spanning the gap. CDR3 length: 10 amino acids. Germline CDR1 reads DFQATT; CDR2 reads SNEGSKA (reference sequence). This CDR3 reads CSVEEAKLFF. The CDR3 DNA follows: TGCAGTGTCGAAGAGGCAAAACTGTTTTTT.

The V and J genes are TRBV5-6 and TRBJ2-6; D not certain. The CDR3 is 14 amino acids. CDR1 is SGHDT, CDR2 YYEEEE, per germline. Trimming removed 4 bases at V and 0 bases at J, with 5 bases between. The CDR3 nucleotides read TGTGCCAGCAGCCCGCCCTCTGGGGCCAACGTCCTGACTTTC. Its protein product is CASSPPSGANVLTF.

The rearrangement uses TRBV5-1 and TRBJ2-5; possibly TRBD2 for D (6 bases). The germline V gene encodes CDR1 SGHRS and CDR2 YFSETQ. V lost 0 bases and J 2 bases, leaving 14 bases between the germline ends. The CDR3 loop spans 16 amino acids. The CDR3 here is CASSLASGEVQETQYF. The CDR3 nucleotides are TGCGCCAGCAGCTTGGCCAGTGGGGAGGTTCAAGAGACCCAGTACTTC.

J is TRBJ2-5 and V is TRBV6-5; D may be TRBD1 (5 bases). CDR3 length: 13 amino acids. Trimming shortened V by 2 bases and J by 3 bases, and 7 bases separated the two germline ends. The germline V gene encodes CDR1 MNHEY and CDR2 SVGAGI. This chain's CDR3 is CASSYDSEETQYF. The CDR3, as DNA: TGTGCCAGCAGTTACGACAGCGAAGAGACCCAGTACTTC.

The chain links TRBV27 to TRBJ1-6, with TRBD1 matching over 7 bases. The CDR3 totals 16 residues. Trimming cost V 6 bases and J 4 bases; bases outside gene matches: 9. Germline V CDR1 and CDR2: MNHEY, SMNVEV (reference sequence). DNA for the CDR3: TGTGCCAGCAGCCCACAGACAGGGTTTTATAATTCACCCCTCCACTTT. This codes for CASSPQTGFYNSPLHF.